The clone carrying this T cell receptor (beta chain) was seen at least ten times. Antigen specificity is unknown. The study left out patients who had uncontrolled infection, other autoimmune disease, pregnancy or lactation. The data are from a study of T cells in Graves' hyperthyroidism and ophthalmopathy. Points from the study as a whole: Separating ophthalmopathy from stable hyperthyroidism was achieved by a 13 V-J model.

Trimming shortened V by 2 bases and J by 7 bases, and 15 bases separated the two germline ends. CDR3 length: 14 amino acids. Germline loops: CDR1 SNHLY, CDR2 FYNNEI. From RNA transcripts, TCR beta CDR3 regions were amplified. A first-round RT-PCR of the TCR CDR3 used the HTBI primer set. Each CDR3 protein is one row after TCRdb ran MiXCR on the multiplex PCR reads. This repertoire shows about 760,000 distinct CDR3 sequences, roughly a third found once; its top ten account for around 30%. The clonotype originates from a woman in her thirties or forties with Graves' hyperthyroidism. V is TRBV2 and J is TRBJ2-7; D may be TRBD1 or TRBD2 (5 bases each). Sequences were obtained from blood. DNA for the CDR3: TGTGCCAGCAGTGAACCGGCAGGGTGGGGGGAGCAGTACTTC. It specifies CASSEPAGWGEQYF.